The clone carrying this T cell receptor beta chain was seen a single time. Trimming removed 3 bases at V and 0 bases at J, with 11 bases between. Germline V gene data show CDR1 as SGHVS and CDR2 as FNYEAQ. The CDR3 length is 16 residues. In the original analysis: Using reference gene primer amplification, nucleated cell counts were estimated. TCRdb's copy holds only in-frame clones and misses some; the assay was immunoSEQ multiplex PCR. V and J calls and clone size follow that table, whereas D and trimming were derived from the DNA. The sample has some 70,000 clones, around 85% seen once. The data are from a study of blood T cell repertoires in COVID-19. Background on the study: PBMCs, B-cell-depleted T cells, or T cells were the source of the cDNA or gDNA that made up the material.

The sequence was obtained from a middle-aged man with COVID-19, enrolled during active disease. This chain links TRBV7-6 with TRBJ2-2; D is perhaps TRBD1 (5 bases). The sample consisted of peripheral blood. CDR3 bases: TGTGCCAGCAGCTTGGGCCAGGGTGCGAACACCGGGGAGCTGTTTTTT. Amino acid sequence: CASSLGQGANTGELFF.